These T cell receptor beta chains were read from a single sample in a study of technical replicates of blood from a few donors. Some clones are missing from TCRdb's copy, which holds only in-frame ones; the method was immunoSEQ multiplex PCR. The sample has approximately 81,000 clones, around four fifths seen once. Material: PBMCs. The receptors were gathered from a human donor in good health. Some clones in this sample may be carry-over from other donors' samples. CDR3s include the opening cysteine and the closing phenylalanine or tryptophan. D genes are given only for firm matches. A clone size is listed for some rows: how often the clone was seen (once, few, many), or a class if it is expanded.

J: TRBJ2-2
V: TRBV11-1
size: few
D: .
DNA: TGTGCCAGCAGTCCGACAGCCAAGTCGAACACCGGGGAGCTGTTTTTT
CDR3: CASSPTAKSNTGELFF

J: TRBJ2-5
V: TRBV29-1
size: .
D: .
DNA: TGCAGCGCCCAAATAGAGACCCAGTACTTC
CDR3: CSAQIETQYF

J: TRBJ2-7
V: TRBV7-8
size: few
D: TRBD2
DNA: TGTGCCAGCAGCTTATTTAGACTAGCGGGCCCCAGGGGAGAGCAGTACTTC
CDR3: CASSLFRLAGPRGEQYF

J: TRBJ2-1
V: TRBV7-2
size: few
D: TRBD2
DNA: TGTGCCAGCAGCTTGCGGGAGTGGTTTTTTAGTGAGCAGTTCTTC
CDR3: CASSLREWFFSEQFF

J: TRBJ2-7
V: TRBV5-5
size: .
D: .
DNA: TGTGCCAGCAGCTTGGTTCAGGGGACCTACGAGCAGTACTTC
CDR3: CASSLVQGTYEQYF

J: TRBJ2-7
V: TRBV5-1
size: .
D: .
DNA: TGCGCCAGCAGCTTGGAACTAGCCCACGAGCAGTACTTC
CDR3: CASSLELAHEQYF

J: TRBJ2-7
V: TRBV5-1
size: .
D: .
DNA: TGCGCCAGCAGCCCCACGAGCTCCTACGAGCAGTACTTC
CDR3: CASSPTSSYEQYF

J: TRBJ2-3
V: TRBV2
size: once
D: TRBD2
DNA: TGTGCCAGCAGTTTCCTTCTAGCGGGAGGGGCGGATACGCAGTATTTT
CDR3: CASSFLLAGGADTQYF

J: TRBJ2-2
V: TRBV19
size: .
D: TRBD2
DNA: TGTGCCAGTAGTATTGGGAGGGAGCGGGAGCTGTTTTTT
CDR3: CASSIGRERELFF

J: TRBJ1-2
V: TRBV30
size: .
D: .
DNA: TGTGCCTGGACCGGGACACCTAACTATGGCTACACCTTC
CDR3: CAWTGTPNYGYTF

J: TRBJ1-1
V: TRBV30
size: few
D: TRBD1
DNA: TGTGCCTGGAGTCCCGGGACAGGGTGGACTGAAGCTTTCTTT
CDR3: CAWSPGTGWTEAFF

J: TRBJ1-5
V: TRBV9
size: .
D: TRBD1
DNA: TGTGCCAGCAGCGTTGATGGACAGGCTGGTCAGCCCCAGCATTTT
CDR3: CASSVDGQAGQPQHF

J: TRBJ2-3
V: TRBV6-1
size: .
D: TRBD2
DNA: TGTGCCAGCAGCGGACTAGCGGGGGTCACAAATACGCAGTATTTT
CDR3: CASSGLAGVTNTQYF

J: TRBJ2-2
V: TRBV15
size: .
D: .
DNA: TGTGCCACCAGCAAGCCAGGGGCTCTATCGAACACCGGGGAGCTGTTTTTT
CDR3: CATSKPGALSNTGELFF

J: TRBJ1-2
V: TRBV29-1
size: .
D: .
DNA: TGCAGTATGGGGGACAAAGAAGGCTACACCTTC
CDR3: CSMGDKEGYTF

J: TRBJ2-3
V: TRBV11-3
size: .
D: .
DNA: TGTGCCAGCAGCCCCGGCGGGGCGACAGATACGCAGTATTTT
CDR3: CASSPGGATDTQYF

J: TRBJ2-7
V: TRBV7-6
size: .
D: .
DNA: TGTGCCAGCAGCCCGAGACTAGGAGACTATCCCTCCGAGCAGTACTTC
CDR3: CASSPRLGDYPSEQYF

J: TRBJ2-7
V: TRBV5-1
size: .
D: TRBD1
DNA: TGCGCCAGCAGGCCTACAGGGGATCGTTCCTACGAGCAGTACTTC
CDR3: CASRPTGDRSYEQYF

J: TRBJ1-6
V: TRBV23-1
size: .
D: TRBD1
DNA: TGCGCCAGCAGTCAATCGTTCTCGGGAGGGACAGGGGATCATTCACCCCTCCACTTT
CDR3: CASSQSFSGGTGDHSPLHF

J: TRBJ2-1
V: TRBV15
size: few
D: .
DNA: TGTGCCACCAGCAGAGACGGGACTCTGAACAATGAGCAGTTCTTC
CDR3: CATSRDGTLNNEQFF

J: TRBJ1-2
V: TRBV10-3
size: .
D: .
DNA: TGTGCCATCAGTGGGGCCAGTACAGGCTACACCTTC
CDR3: CAISGASTGYTF

J: TRBJ2-3
V: TRBV27
size: .
D: .
DNA: TGTGCCACCAGGGCAGGGTTCACAGATACGCAGTATTTT
CDR3: CATRAGFTDTQYF

J: TRBJ1-1
V: TRBV7-9
size: .
D: .
DNA: TGTGCCAGCAGCAAACAGGGAAATGAAGCTTTCTTT
CDR3: CASSKQGNEAFF

J: TRBJ1-1
V: TRBV11-2
size: .
D: .
DNA: TGTGCCACACGTACAACATGGGGCACTGAGGCTTTCTTT
CDR3: CATRTTWGTEAFF

J: TRBJ2-3
V: TRBV6-1
size: .
D: .
DNA: TGTGCCAGCAGTGAAGGAGGGCGCAGCACAGATACGCAGTATTTT
CDR3: CASSEGGRSTDTQYF

J: TRBJ1-4
V: TRBV27
size: .
D: .
DNA: TGTGCCAGCAGTTACAGGGCGGGTAATGAAAAACTGTTTTTT
CDR3: CASSYRAGNEKLFF

J: TRBJ2-2
V: TRBV5-1
size: .
D: TRBD2
DNA: TGCGCCAGCAGCTTTGCGGGAGGCACGAACACCGGGGAGCTGTTTTTT
CDR3: CASSFAGGTNTGELFF

J: TRBJ1-3
V: TRBV9
size: .
D: .
DNA: TGTGCCAGCAGCTTAACAGTGGCCCCTGGAAACACCATATATTTT
CDR3: CASSLTVAPGNTIYF

J: TRBJ1-4
V: TRBV4-1
size: .
D: .
DNA: TGCGCCAGCAGCCCCACAGGGAATCATGAAAAACTGTTTTTT
CDR3: CASSPTGNHEKLFF

J: TRBJ2-3
V: TRBV6-5
size: .
D: .
DNA: TGTGCCAGCAGCCAAGGGGCAGGGGATACAGATACGCAGTATTTT
CDR3: CASSQGAGDTDTQYF

J: TRBJ2-1
V: TRBV25-1
size: .
D: TRBD2
DNA: TGTGCCAGCAGTGAGCCCGGACTAGCGGGAGTTGAGCAGTTCTTC
CDR3: CASSEPGLAGVEQFF

J: TRBJ2-3
V: TRBV19
size: .
D: .
DNA: TGTGCCAGTAGTTCGTGGCAGGTCAGCACAGATACGCAGTATTTT
CDR3: CASSSWQVSTDTQYF